The text below deals with one T cell receptor beta chain. Antigen: not known. This entry is derived from a study of cytomegalovirus exposure and HLA in healthy donors. PCR employed 60 Vbeta and 13 Jbeta primers. Here immunoSEQ multiplex PCR was the method, and the copy in TCRdb shows in-frame clones only, minus some. The repertoire has 140,000 or so clones, around 79% of them found once; the top ten carry 1.5% to 2%. The study, taken as a whole, reports: Researchers reported in a later analysis that common viral pathogens appeared linked to several top clusters.

This CDR3 has 14 amino acids. This clonotype originated in a woman under 40 in good health and CMV-seronegative. V and J are TRBV21-1 and TRBJ1-1; the DNA was not used to check the table's D call, TRBD1. TRBV21-1 is a known pseudogene. The specimen sequenced was PBMCs. The CDR3 bases are TGTGCCAGCAGCGATACAGGGGGAGGCACTGAAGCTTTCTTT. Amino acid sequence: CASSDTGGGTEAFF.